The present T cell receptor beta chain was sequenced within a study of shared clonotypes between healthy human individuals. About the study: Each donor had three CD4 naive, three CD4 memory, two CD8 naive and one CD8 memory plate. Whole-study findings and limits: Larger richness was generally estimated for naive than memory subsets. Clonotypes shared by all four donors outscored non-shared clonotypes in generation probability.

With regard to this clone: As yet, its antigen is unknown.

CD4+ cell separation produced CD45RA+ naive and CD45RA-negative memory subsets. Produced via immunoSEQ multiplex PCR; TCRdb's table is partial and in-frame only. The profile shows about a million clones, about 75% of them singletons. The CDR3 sequence is 14 residues long. J lost 7 bases, V lost 3 bases, and 6 bases had no gene match. Germline V gene lookup returns CDR1 MGHRA and CDR2 YSYEKL. This clonotype originated in a man younger than 30 in good health. The specimen sequenced was memory CD4+ T cells sorted from blood. The subset here: CD45RA-negative fraction. The chain recombines TRBV4-1 with TRBJ1-1, with 9 bases aligning to TRBD1. The CDR3, as DNA: TGCGCCAGCAGCCAGATCACAGGGGGCGGTGAAGCTTTCTTT. It specifies CASSQITGGGEAFF.